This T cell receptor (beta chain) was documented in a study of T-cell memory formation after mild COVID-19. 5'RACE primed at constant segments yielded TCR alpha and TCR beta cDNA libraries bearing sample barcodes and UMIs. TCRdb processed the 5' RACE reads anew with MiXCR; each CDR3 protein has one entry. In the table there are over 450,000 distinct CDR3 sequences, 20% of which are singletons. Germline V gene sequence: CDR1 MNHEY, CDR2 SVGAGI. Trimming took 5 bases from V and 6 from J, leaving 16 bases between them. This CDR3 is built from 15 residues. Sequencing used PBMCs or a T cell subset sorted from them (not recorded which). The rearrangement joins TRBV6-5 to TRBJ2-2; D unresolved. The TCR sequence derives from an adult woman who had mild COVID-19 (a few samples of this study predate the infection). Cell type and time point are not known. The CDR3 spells CASSPILNAAGELFF. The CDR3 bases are TGTGCCAGCAGTCCTATCCTTAACGCGGCCGGGGAGCTGTTTTTT.